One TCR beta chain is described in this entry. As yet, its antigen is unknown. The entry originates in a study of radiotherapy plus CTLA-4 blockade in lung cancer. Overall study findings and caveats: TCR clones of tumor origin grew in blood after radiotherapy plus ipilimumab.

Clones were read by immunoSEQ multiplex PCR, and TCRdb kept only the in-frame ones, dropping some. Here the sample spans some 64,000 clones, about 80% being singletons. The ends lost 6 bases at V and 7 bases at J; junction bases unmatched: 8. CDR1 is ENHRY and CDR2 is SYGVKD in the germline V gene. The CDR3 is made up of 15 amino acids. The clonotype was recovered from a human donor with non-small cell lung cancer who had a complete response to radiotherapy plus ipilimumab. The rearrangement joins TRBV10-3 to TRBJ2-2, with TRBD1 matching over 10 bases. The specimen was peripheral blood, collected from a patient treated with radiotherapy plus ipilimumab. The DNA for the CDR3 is TGTGCCATCAGGGTAGGGACAGGGGACGTCGGGGAGCTGTTTTTT. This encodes CAIRVGTGDVGELFF.